What follows are 32 T cell receptor beta chains derived from one specimen sequenced in a study of T cell changes during pregnancy in multiple sclerosis. The repertoire was sequenced with immunoSEQ multiplex PCR; TCRdb's copy has only in-frame clones and lacks some. The sample carries around 68,000 clones, around 91% recorded once. The input for sequencing was peripheral blood, taken in the third trimester of pregnancy. The receptors were gathered from a female donor in good health, enrolled as a control in a pregnancy study.

The rearrangement uses TRBV19 and TRBJ2-2; TRBD2 matches at 9 bases. The CDR3 spans 15 residues. Trimming cost V 3 bases and J 7 bases; bases outside gene matches: 6. The germline V gene has CDR1 LNHDA and CDR2 SQIVND (reference sequence). CDR3 region: CASSILAGPGGELFF. CDR3 DNA: TGTGCCAGTAGTATCCTAGCGGGACCCGGCGGGGAGCTGTTTTTT.

The J gene is TRBJ1-4, the V gene TRBV7-9; 7 bases map to TRBD1. The CDR3 spans 16 residues. V lost 0 bases to trimming and J lost 7 bases; unmatched junction nucleotides: 8. Germline lookup yields CDR1 SEHNR and CDR2 FQNEAQ (reference sequence). The CDR3 here is CASSLAKRGLGEKLFF. Here the CDR3 DNA reads TGTGCCAGCAGCTTAGCCAAAAGGGGGCTGGGTGAAAAACTGTTTTTT.

The chain joins TRBV10-2 to TRBJ2-1, with TRBD2 matching 8 bases. V lost 4 bases to trimming and J lost 3 bases; unmatched junction nucleotides: 2. There are 14 residues in the CDR3. Germline V lookup: CDR1 WSHSY, CDR2 SAAADI. The CDR3 sequence: CASSVLAGYNEQFF. CDR3 DNA: TGCGCCAGCAGTGTCCTAGCGGGCTACAATGAGCAGTTCTTC.

This chain joins TRBV10-3 and TRBJ2-2, with a tentative D call TRBD1 (5 bases). Germline V CDR1 and CDR2: ENHRY, SYGVKD. V lost 7 bases, J lost 4 bases, and 10 bases lay in between. CDR3 length: 13 amino acids. This CDR3 is CAITRRATGELFF. DNA of the CDR3: TGTGCCATCACCCGCAGGGCCACCGGGGAGCTGTTTTTT.

The V gene is TRBV28, the J gene TRBJ2-1, with 10 bases fitting TRBD1. V lost 5 bases and J lost 9; bases outside the gene matches: 7. This CDR3 region has 14 residues. Per germline, CDR1 MDHEN and CDR2 SYDVKM. CDR3 sequence reads: CASSPRQGAREQFF. DNA of the CDR3: TGTGCCAGCAGTCCCCGACAGGGGGCGCGTGAGCAGTTCTTC.

The chain has TRBV5-1 and TRBJ2-5; 10 bases align to TRBD2. The CDR3 is made up of 15 amino acids. Germline V gene lookup returns CDR1 SGHRS and CDR2 YFSETQ. After removal of 3 bases from V and 2 bases from J, the junction contained 4 bases not matched to a gene. CDR3 loop: CASSSGTSAQETQYF. CDR3 DNA sequence: TGCGCCAGCAGCTCCGGGACTAGCGCACAAGAGACCCAGTACTTC.

The chain employs TRBV18 and TRBJ1-2; D is perhaps TRBD1 (6 bases). Trimming took 2 bases from V and 2 from J, leaving 6 bases between them. CDR3 length: 13 amino acids. The V gene's germline CDR1 is KGHSH and CDR2 LQKENI. CDR3 DNA: TGTGCCAGCTCACCAACAGGGAACTATGGCTACACCTTC. Amino acids: CASSPTGNYGYTF.

This clone was seen only once. V gene TRBV6-5 combines with J gene TRBJ2-7, with 11 bases identical to TRBD2. There are 15 residues in the CDR3. Germline loops: CDR1 MNHEY, CDR2 SVGAGI. The V and J ends lost 6 bases and 1 base, in that order; junction bases with no gene match: 5. As DNA, the CDR3 is TGTGCCAGCAGAACCGGGACTAGCGGATCCTACGAGCAGTACTTC. Amino acid sequence: CASRTGTSGSYEQYF.

The chain is built from TRBV6-5 and TRBJ1-2; tentatively, D is TRBD1 (6 bases). This CDR3 has 13 amino acids. The germline gives CDR1 MNHEY, CDR2 SVGAGI. V was pared by 0 bases and J by 4 bases, with 6 bases between. This CDR3 is CASSYSDSYGYTF. The CDR3 bases are TGTGCCAGCAGTTACTCGGACAGCTATGGCTACACCTTC.

The chain uses TRBV7-8 and TRBJ1-4; no firm D call. The CDR3 has 13 amino acids. The V gene's germline CDR1 is SGHVS and CDR2 FQNEAQ. With 3 bases removed from V and 6 bases from J, the gap between germline ends came to 8 bases. CDR3 protein: CASSFEVDEKLFF. Written as DNA, the CDR3 is TGTGCCAGCAGCTTTGAGGTGGATGAAAAACTGTTTTTT.

The chain couples TRBV28 to TRBJ2-1, with D maybe TRBD1 (5 bases). The CDR3 has 13 residues. Germline lookup yields CDR1 MDHEN and CDR2 SYDVKM. V lost 4 bases and J lost 3, with 7 bases in between. The CDR3 region has the DNA TGTGCCAGCAGTTGGGGCAGCTACAATGAGCAGTTCTTC. Its protein is CASSWGSYNEQFF.

The chain carries TRBV10-2 and TRBJ2-6; 10 nucleotides line up with TRBD2. CDR3 length: 19 residues. The germline CDR1 and CDR2 sequences are WSHSY and SAAADI. J gave up 0 bases and V 0 bases, and 5 bases lay outside the gene matches. CDR3 bases: TGCGCCAGCAGTGAGTCGAGCGGGGGGGGTTTCTCTGGGGCCAACGTCCTGACTTTC. As protein: CASSESSGGGFSGANVLTF.

The rearrangement uses TRBV5-1 and TRBJ1-2; 11 bases align to TRBD1. V lost 0 bases and J lost 7; bases outside the gene matches: 8. The CDR3 consists of 16 residues. CDR1 SGHRS and CDR2 YFSETQ come from the germline V gene. The chain's CDR3 is CASSLGTDRGLSGYTF. Here the CDR3 DNA reads TGCGCCAGCAGCTTGGGAACGGACAGGGGGCTGAGTGGCTACACCTTC. Supplemented by reference TRBV5-1 and TRBJ1-2, the full variable domain reads KAGVTQTPRYLIKTRGQQVTLSCSPISGHRSVSWYQQTPGQGLQFLFEYFSETQRNKGNFPGRFSGRQFSNSRSEMNVSTLELGDSALYLCASSLGTDRGLSGYTFGSGTRLTVV.

The genes are TRBV15 and TRBJ2-7, with 9 nucleotides matching TRBD1. This CDR3 comprises 14 residues. The ends lost 8 bases at V and 0 bases at J; junction bases unmatched: 5. CDR1 is LNHNV and CDR2 is YYDKDF in the germline V gene (reference sequence). The DNA for the CDR3 is TGTGCCACCGGCGACAGGGGGGGCTCCTACGAGCAGTACTTC. This sequence encodes CATGDRGGSYEQYF.

This clone was recorded once. A read error may produce the germline difference seen at one junction end. The V call is TRBV5-1, the J call TRBJ2-3; D unclear. The CDR3 is made up of 13 amino acids. CDR1 is SGHRS, CDR2 YFSETQ, per germline. CDR3 sequence: CASIDLSTDTRYF. Written as DNA, the CDR3 is TGCGCCAGCATCGACCTCAGCACAGATACGCGGTATTTT.

A word on this clone: At one boundary the junction diverges from the germline segment, which might be a read error. The V gene is TRBV7-7, the J gene TRBJ2-7; the D gene is possibly TRBD1 (5 bases). The CDR3 runs 14 residues. Germline values: CDR1 SSHAT, CDR2 FNYEAQ (reference sequence). For the CDR3, the DNA is TGTGCTAGCAGCCCCGACAGTTTATCCTACGAGCAGTACTTC. Translating gives CASSPDSLSYEQYF.

The genes are TRBV7-9 and TRBJ2-2; D is possibly TRBD1 (5 bases). CDR3 length equals 16 residues. The germline CDR1 and CDR2 sequences are SEHNR and FQNEAQ (reference sequence). V was clipped by 1 base and J by 2 bases, with 11 bases between them. The CDR3 here is CASSLVSTGNTGELFF. The CDR3 coding sequence is TGTGCCAGCAGCTTAGTTTCCACAGGAAACACCGGGGAGCTGTTTTTT.

The CDR3 region is CASSIWGQGANEQFF. CDR3 sequence (DNA): TGTGCCAGTAGTATATGGGGACAGGGGGCCAATGAGCAGTTCTTC. This chain connects TRBV19 to TRBJ2-1, with TRBD1 matching 12 bases. V gave up 2 bases and J gave up 6 bases; unmatched junction bases: 2. The CDR3 is made up of 15 amino acids. Germline CDR1 and CDR2: LNHDA and SQIVND (reference sequence).

The chain has TRBV7-2 and TRBJ2-2; D is uncertain. The V gene's germline CDR1 is SGHTA and CDR2 FQGNSA. V lost 5 bases and J lost 5, with 6 bases in between. This CDR3 contains 12 residues. Written as DNA, the CDR3 is TGTGCCAGCAGCCTCAGGACCGGGGAGCTGTTTTTT. Translated, it gives CASSLRTGELFF.

The chain is built from TRBV5-1 and TRBJ2-7; D is ambiguous. Germline V gives CDR1 SGHRS, CDR2 YFSETQ. Trimming pared 2 bases from V and 7 bases from J, leaving 19 bases between. The CDR3 extends over 15 amino acids. The CDR3 spells CASSFFTSLSAEQYF. The DNA of the CDR3 is TGCGCCAGCAGCTTTTTCACTTCACTCTCAGCGGAGCAGTACTTC.

In its sample, this clone ranks as medium-sized (0.01 to 0.1%). The gene calls are TRBV6-1 and TRBJ1-5; no clear D gene. CDR1 is MNHNS, CDR2 SASEGT, per germline. The CDR3 runs to 13 residues. The V and J ends lost 1 base and 7 bases respectively, with 8 bases between them. The CDR3 bases are TGTGCCAGCAGTGAAGAGGGAGTACAGCCCCAGCATTTT. As protein: CASSEEGVQPQHF.

The chain employs TRBV4-1 and TRBJ1-2, with D perhaps TRBD1 (5 bases). Germline-derived CDR1 and CDR2 are MGHRA and YSYEKL. The CDR3 is made up of 14 amino acids. Trimming took off 4 bases at V and 4 bases at J, with 13 bases between the two ends. The CDR3 reads CASSPGLLLYGYTF. DNA of the CDR3: TGCGCCAGCAGCCCGGGACTCCTCCTCTATGGCTACACCTTC.

The chain links TRBV14 to TRBJ2-2; perhaps TRBD2 as D (6 bases). The CDR3 is 15 residues long. Per germline, CDR1 SGHDN and CDR2 FVKESK. Deletions cut 0 bases from V and 8 bases from J, with 13 bases between. The CDR3 here is CASSQDLDYLGELFF. The CDR3 DNA reads TGTGCCAGCAGCCAAGATCTGGACTACCTAGGGGAGCTGTTTTTT.

The rearrangement joins TRBV18 to TRBJ1-1; D perhaps matches TRBD1 (5 bases). The germline V gene has CDR1 KGHSH and CDR2 LQKENI. Trimming removed 3 bases from V and 11 bases from J, with 25 bases in between. The CDR3 is 16 amino acids. The CDR3 DNA follows: TGTGCCAGCTCACCCGAGCTGTCGACAGATTTTTCTACGGCTTTCTTT. This translates into CASSPELSTDFSTAFF.

V is TRBV5-1 and J is TRBJ1-4; 7 positions agree with TRBD1. This CDR3 has 15 residues. Germline trimming cut 4 bases from V and 5 bases from J; bases unmatched to any gene: 8. Germline CDR1 SGHRS, CDR2 YFSETQ. CDR3 sequence reads: CASSPRQGTNEKLFF. In nucleotides, the CDR3 is TGCGCCAGCAGCCCCAGACAGGGTACAAATGAAAAACTGTTTTTT.

The chain has TRBV6-5 and TRBJ2-7, with a weak D call TRBD2 (5 bases). The CDR3 is 16 amino acids. Between the trimmed V and J ends, which lost 0 bases and 3 bases, there was a span of 15 bases. Germline loops: CDR1 MNHEY, CDR2 SVGAGI. The chain's CDR3 is CASSYSKIAPRYEQYF. The CDR3, as DNA: TGTGCCAGCAGTTACTCGAAGATAGCGCCCCGCTACGAGCAGTACTTC.

V usage is TRBV28 and J usage is TRBJ1-4; 7 bases are a match to TRBD1. The V and J ends lost 6 bases and 0 bases, in that order; junction bases with no gene match: 1. The germline gives CDR1 MDHEN, CDR2 SYDVKM. CDR3 length: 14 residues. The CDR3, as DNA: TGTGCCAGCAGGGGACAGACAACTAATGAAAAACTGTTTTTT. Translating gives CASRGQTTNEKLFF.

This clone is a singleton in its sample. This chain joins TRBV7-9 and TRBJ2-3, with 7 bases identical to TRBD1. Losses at the gene ends were 9 bases for V and 0 bases for J; bases not matched to a gene: 12. Germline CDR1 and CDR2: SEHNR and FQNEAQ (reference sequence). The CDR3 has 16 amino acids. The CDR3 reads CASLGGSSRSTDTQYF. The DNA of the CDR3 is TGTGCCAGTTTAGGGGGCTCCTCTCGAAGCACAGATACGCAGTATTTT. Combining the CDR3 with reference TRBV7-9 and TRBJ2-3 gives the whole variable domain DTGVSQNPRHKITKRGQNVTFRCDPISEHNRLYWYRQTLGQGPEFLTYFQNEAQLEKSRLLSDRFSAERPKGSFSTLEIQRTEQGDSAMYLCASLGGSSRSTDTQYFGPGTRLTVL.

The table lists this clone with a count of one. V gene TRBV7-2 combines with J gene TRBJ1-1; D gene unclear. CDR1 and CDR2 from the germline V gene are SGHTA and FQGNSA. With 3 bases removed from V and 5 bases from J, the gap between germline ends came to 13 bases. This CDR3 has 14 residues. In nucleotides, the CDR3 is TGTGCCAGCAGCTTCTCACTAGATGGGACTGAAGCTTTCTTT. Translated, it gives CASSFSLDGTEAFF.

V and J are TRBV28 and TRBJ2-7; 11 positions agree with TRBD2. The ends lost 3 bases at V and 9 bases at J; junction bases unmatched: 4. From germline, CDR1 is MDHEN and CDR2 SYDVKM. This CDR3 spans 13 amino acids. CDR3 sequence reads: CASSLGSGRAQYF. CDR3 sequence (DNA): TGTGCCAGCAGTTTGGGTAGCGGGAGGGCGCAGTACTTC.

This chain connects TRBV2 to TRBJ2-5, with D maybe TRBD2 (6 bases). Between the trimmed V and J ends, which lost 7 bases and 3 bases, there was a span of 12 bases. This CDR3 is 13 amino acids long. Looked up from germline, CDR1 is SNHLY and CDR2 is FYNNEI. The CDR3 loop is CASMWGEKETQYF. The CDR3 DNA sequence: TGTGCCAGCATGTGGGGGGAAAAAGAGACCCAGTACTTC.

The chain uses TRBV10-3 and TRBJ2-7; D remains ambiguous. Germline assignment: CDR1 ENHRY and CDR2 SYGVKD. With 6 bases removed from V and 2 bases from J, the gap between germline ends came to 5 bases. The CDR3 length is 11 residues. The CDR3 DNA reads TGTGCCATCAGGGGCCCCTACGAGCAGTACTTC. This gives the protein CAIRGPYEQYF.